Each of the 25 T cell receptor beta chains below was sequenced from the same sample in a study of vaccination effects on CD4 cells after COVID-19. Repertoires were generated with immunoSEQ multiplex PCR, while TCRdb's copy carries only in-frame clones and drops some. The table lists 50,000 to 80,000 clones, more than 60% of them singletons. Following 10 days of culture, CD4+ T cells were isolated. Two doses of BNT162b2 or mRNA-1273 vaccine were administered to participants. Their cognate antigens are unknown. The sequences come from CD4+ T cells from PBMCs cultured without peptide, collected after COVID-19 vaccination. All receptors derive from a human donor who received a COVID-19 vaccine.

CDR3 amino acids: CASSPTGGAGTQYF. The CDR3 DNA sequence: TGTGCCAGCTCACCAACAGGGGGCGCCGGGACCCAGTACTTC. This chain uses TRBV18 with TRBJ2-5, with 9 bases that match TRBD1. CDR1 is KGHSH, CDR2 LQKENI, per germline. The CDR3 sequence is 14 residues long. J lost 7 bases, V lost 2 bases, and 5 bases had no gene match.

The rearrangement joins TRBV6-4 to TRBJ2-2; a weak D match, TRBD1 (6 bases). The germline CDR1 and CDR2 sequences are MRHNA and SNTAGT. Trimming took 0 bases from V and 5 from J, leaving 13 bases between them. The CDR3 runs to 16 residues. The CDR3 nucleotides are TGTGCCAGCAGTGACTCTTCCCAGAGGGGGACCGGGGAGCTGTTTTTT. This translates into CASSDSSQRGTGELFF.

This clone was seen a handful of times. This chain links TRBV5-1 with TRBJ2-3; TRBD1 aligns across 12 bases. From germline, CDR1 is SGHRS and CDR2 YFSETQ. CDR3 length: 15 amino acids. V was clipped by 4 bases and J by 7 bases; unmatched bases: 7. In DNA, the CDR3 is TGCGCCAGCAGCCCGGGACAGGGGGCGACGTATACGCAGTATTTT. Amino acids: CASSPGQGATYTQYF.

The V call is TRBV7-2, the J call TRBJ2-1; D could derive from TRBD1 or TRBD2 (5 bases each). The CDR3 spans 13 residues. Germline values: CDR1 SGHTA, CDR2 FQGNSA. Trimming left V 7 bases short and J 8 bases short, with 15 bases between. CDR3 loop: CASTPRRGDEQFF. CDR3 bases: TGTGCCAGCACCCCCCGTCGGGGCGATGAGCAGTTCTTC.

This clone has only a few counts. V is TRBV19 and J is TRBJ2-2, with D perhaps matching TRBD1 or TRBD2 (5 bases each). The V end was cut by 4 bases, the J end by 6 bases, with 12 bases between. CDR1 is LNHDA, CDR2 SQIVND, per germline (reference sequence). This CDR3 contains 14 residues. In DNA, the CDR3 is TGTGCCAGTAGTAGAAGGGGTAGCGCCGGGGAGCTGTTTTTT. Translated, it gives CASSRRGSAGELFF.

In DNA form, the CDR3 reads TGTGCCAGCAGAAAACAGGGGAACACAGATACGCAGTATTTT. Its translation is CASRKQGNTDTQYF. The J gene is TRBJ2-3, the V gene TRBV21-1; the D call of TRBD1 is as the table states it, not checked on the DNA. TRBV21-1 is given as a pseudogene. This CDR3 contains 14 residues.

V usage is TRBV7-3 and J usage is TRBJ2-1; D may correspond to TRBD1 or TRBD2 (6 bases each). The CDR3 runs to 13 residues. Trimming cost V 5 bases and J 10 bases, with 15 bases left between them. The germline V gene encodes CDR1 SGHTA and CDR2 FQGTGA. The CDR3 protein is CASSQGVGGEQFF. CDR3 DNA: TGTGCCAGCAGCCAAGGGGTCGGGGGCGAGCAGTTCTTC. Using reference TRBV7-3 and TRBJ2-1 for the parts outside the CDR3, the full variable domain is GAGVSQTPSNKVTEKGKYVELRCDPISGHTALYWYRQSLGQGPEFLIYFQGTGAADDSGLPNDRFFAVRPEGSVSTLKIQRTERGDSAVYLCASSQGVGGEQFFGPGTRLTVL.

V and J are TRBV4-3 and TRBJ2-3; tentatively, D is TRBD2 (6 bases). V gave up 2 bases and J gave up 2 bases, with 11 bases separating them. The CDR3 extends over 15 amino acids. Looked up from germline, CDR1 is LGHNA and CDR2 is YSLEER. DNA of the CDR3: TGCGCCAGCAGCCAACTGGGAGGAGACACAGATACGCAGTATTTT. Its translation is CASSQLGGDTDTQYF.

This CDR3 reads CSSSGASGTEAFF. The CDR3 DNA sequence: TGCAGCTCCTCAGGGGCTAGTGGCACTGAAGCTTTCTTT. The chain uses TRBV29-1 and TRBJ1-1; TRBD1 might be the D (6 bases). In germline, CDR1 is SQVTM, CDR2 ANQGSEA. This CDR3 contains 13 residues. The V end was cut by 8 bases, the J end by 4 bases, with 17 bases between.

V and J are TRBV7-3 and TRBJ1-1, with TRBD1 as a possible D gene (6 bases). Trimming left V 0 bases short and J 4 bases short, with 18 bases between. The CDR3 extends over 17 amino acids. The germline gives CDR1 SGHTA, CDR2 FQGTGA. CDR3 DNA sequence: TGTGCCAGCAGCTTAACGGGGCGGGGGGGCGTGAGCACTGAAGCTTTCTTT. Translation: CASSLTGRGGVSTEAFF.

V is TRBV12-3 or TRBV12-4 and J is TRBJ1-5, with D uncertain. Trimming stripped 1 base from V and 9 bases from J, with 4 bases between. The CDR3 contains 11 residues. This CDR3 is CASSLVWPQHF. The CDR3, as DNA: TGTGCCAGCAGTTTAGTCTGGCCCCAGCATTTT.

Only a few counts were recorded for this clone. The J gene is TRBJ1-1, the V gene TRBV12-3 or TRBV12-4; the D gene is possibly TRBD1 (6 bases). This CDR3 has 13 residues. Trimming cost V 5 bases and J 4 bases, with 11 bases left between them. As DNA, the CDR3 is TGTGCCAGCAGTCTCATCAGGGGCACTGAAGCTTTCTTT. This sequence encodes CASSLIRGTEAFF.

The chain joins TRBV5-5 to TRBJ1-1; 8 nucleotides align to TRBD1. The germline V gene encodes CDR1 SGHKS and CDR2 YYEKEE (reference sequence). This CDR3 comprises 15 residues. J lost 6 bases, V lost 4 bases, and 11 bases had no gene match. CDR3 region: CASSPLTGVTSEAFF. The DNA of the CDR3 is TGTGCCAGCAGCCCCTTGACAGGGGTAACGTCTGAAGCTTTCTTT.

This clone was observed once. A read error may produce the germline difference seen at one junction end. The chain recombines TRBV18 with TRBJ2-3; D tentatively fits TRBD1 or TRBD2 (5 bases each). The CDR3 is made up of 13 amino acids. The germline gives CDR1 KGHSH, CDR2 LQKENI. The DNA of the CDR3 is TGTGCCAGCTCACCACTACAAGGTGAGGGGCCCAATTTT. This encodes CASSPLQGEGPNF. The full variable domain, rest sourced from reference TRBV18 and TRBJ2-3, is NAGVMQNPRHLVRRRGQEARLRCSPMKGHSHVYWYRQLPEEGLKFMVYLQKENIIDESGMPKERFSAEFPKEGPSILRIQQVVRGDSAAYFCASSPLQGEGPNFGPGTRLTVL.

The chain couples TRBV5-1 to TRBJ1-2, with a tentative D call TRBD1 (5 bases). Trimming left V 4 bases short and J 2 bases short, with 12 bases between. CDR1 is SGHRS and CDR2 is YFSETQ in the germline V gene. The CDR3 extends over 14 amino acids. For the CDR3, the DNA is TGCGCCAGCAGCGTGGGGACCAAGAACTATGGCTACACCTTC. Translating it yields CASSVGTKNYGYTF.

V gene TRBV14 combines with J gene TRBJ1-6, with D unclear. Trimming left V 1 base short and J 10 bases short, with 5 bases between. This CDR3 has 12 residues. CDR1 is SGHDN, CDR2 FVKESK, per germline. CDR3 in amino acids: CASSQVLSPLHF. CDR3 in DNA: TGTGCCAGCAGCCAAGTGTTATCACCCCTCCACTTT.

CDR3 protein: CASSIWTSTGELFF. The CDR3 DNA is TGTGCCAGTAGTATCTGGACCTCCACCGGGGAGCTGTTTTTT. The V gene is TRBV19, the J gene TRBJ2-2; D remains ambiguous. Germline CDR1 LNHDA, CDR2 SQIVND (reference sequence). Trimming shortened V by 3 bases and J by 4 bases, and 9 bases separated the two germline ends. CDR3 size: 14 residues.

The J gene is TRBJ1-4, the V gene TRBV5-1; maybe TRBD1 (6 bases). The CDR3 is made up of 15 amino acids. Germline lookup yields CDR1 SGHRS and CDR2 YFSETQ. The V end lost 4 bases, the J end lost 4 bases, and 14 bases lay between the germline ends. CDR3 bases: TGCGCCAGCAGCGATCCAGGGGCCGATAATGAAAAACTGTTTTTT. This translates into CASSDPGADNEKLFF.

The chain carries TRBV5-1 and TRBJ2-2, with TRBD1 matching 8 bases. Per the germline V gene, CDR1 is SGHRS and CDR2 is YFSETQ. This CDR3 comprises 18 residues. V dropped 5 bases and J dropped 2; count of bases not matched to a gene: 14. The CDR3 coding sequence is TGCGCCAGCAGTCAAACCGGGACAGGTTTTACTAACACCGGGGAGCTGTTTTTT. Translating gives CASSQTGTGFTNTGELFF.

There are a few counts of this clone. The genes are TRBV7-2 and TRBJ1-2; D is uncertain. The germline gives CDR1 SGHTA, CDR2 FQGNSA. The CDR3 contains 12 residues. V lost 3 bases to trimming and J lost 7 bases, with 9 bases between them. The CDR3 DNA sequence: TGTGCCAGCAGCTTGCGATATCGTGGCTACACCTTC. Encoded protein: CASSLRYRGYTF.

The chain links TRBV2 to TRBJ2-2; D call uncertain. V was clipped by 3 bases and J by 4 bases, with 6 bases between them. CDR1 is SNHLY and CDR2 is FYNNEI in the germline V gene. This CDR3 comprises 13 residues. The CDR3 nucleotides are TGTGCCAGCAGTGAGGAGCCCACCGGGGAGCTGTTTTTT. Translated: CASSEEPTGELFF.

The CDR3 loop is CASSGAQTGEGYTF. DNA of the CDR3: TGCGCCAGCAGCGGGGCCCAAACAGGGGAAGGCTACACCTTC. This chain links TRBV5-1 with TRBJ1-2; 7 nucleotides align to TRBD1. CDR1 is SGHRS and CDR2 is YFSETQ in the germline V gene. The CDR3 extends over 14 amino acids. V was clipped by 4 bases and J by 8 bases; unmatched bases: 11.

The CDR3 here is CASSLSTGGILETQYF. Written as DNA, the CDR3 is TGCGCCAGCAGCTTGTCCACAGGGGGCATTTTGGAGACCCAGTACTTC. The chain has TRBV5-1 and TRBJ2-5; the match to TRBD1 covers 9 bases. V shed 1 base, J shed 5 bases, and the junction held 9 bases outside the gene matches. CDR3 length equals 16 residues. Looked up from germline, CDR1 is SGHRS and CDR2 is YFSETQ.

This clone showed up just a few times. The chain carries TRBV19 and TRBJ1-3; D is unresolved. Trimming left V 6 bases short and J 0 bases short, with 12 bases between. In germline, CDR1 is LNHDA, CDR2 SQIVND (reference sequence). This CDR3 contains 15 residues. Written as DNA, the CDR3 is TGTGCCAGTAGGACTACGGGGAGCTCTGGAAACACCATATATTTT. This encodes CASRTTGSSGNTIYF.

The CDR3 spells CALGGGATGELFF. The CDR3 DNA sequence: TGTGCATTAGGCGGGGGGGCAACCGGGGAGCTGTTTTTT. V and J are TRBV28 and TRBJ2-2, with 9 nucleotides matching TRBD2. The CDR3 extends over 13 amino acids. Germline CDR1 reads MDHEN; CDR2 reads SYDVKM.